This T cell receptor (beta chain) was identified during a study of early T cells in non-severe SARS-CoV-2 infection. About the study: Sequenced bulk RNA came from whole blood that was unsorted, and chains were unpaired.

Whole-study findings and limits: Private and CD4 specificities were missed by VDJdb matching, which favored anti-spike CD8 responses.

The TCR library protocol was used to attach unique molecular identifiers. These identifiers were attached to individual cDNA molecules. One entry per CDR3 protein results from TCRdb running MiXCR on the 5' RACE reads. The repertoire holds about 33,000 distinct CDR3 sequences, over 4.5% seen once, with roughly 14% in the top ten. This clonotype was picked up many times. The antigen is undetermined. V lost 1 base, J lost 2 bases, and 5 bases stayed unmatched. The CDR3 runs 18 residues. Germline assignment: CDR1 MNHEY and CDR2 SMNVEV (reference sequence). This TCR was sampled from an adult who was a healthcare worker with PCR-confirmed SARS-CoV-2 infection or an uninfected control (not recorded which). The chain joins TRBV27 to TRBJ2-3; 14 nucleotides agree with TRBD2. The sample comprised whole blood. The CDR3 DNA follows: TGTGCCAGCAGTTTATTCGAGACTAGCGGGGGGGCCACAGATACGCAGTATTTT. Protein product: CASSLFETSGGATDTQYF.